This T cell receptor beta chain derives from a study of shared clonotypes between healthy human individuals. Across the study: Donors consisted of two women and a few men between 18 and 49.

Authors' analysis steps: From ImmunoSEQ came sequences covering only the junction and carrying no quality scores, so filtering differed. Only in-frame clones appear in the TCRdb table, and some are missing; sequencing was by immunoSEQ multiplex PCR. The DNA gave D and trimming, while V, J and clone size come from that table. The sample holds about a million clones, approximately 75% seen once. Germline V gene sequence: CDR1 LGHNA, CDR2 YNFKEQ. The V gene lost 1 base and the J gene lost 8 bases, with 17 bases spanning the gap. The CDR3 covers 15 residues. The rearrangement links TRBV4-2 to TRBJ1-2; D is perhaps TRBD1 (5 bases). The clonotype was recovered from a man between 18 and 35 years old in good health. Some clones in this sample may be carry-over from other donors' samples. The sequencing sample was made of memory CD4+ T cells from PBMCs. Subset of the sample: CD45RA-negative fraction. CDR3 amino acids: CASSQGEGGAGGYTF. DNA of the CDR3: TGTGCCAGCAGCCAAGGTGAGGGCGGGGCTGGGGGCTACACCTTC.